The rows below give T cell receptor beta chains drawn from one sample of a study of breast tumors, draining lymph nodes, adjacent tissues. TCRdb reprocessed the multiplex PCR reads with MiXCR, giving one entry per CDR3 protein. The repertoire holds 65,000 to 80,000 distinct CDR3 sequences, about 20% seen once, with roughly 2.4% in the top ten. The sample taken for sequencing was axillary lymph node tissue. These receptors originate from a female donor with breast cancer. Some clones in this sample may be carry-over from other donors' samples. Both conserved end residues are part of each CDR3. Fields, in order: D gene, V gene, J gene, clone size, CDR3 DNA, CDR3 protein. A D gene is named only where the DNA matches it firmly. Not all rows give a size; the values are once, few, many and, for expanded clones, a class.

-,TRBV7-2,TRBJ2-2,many,TGTGCCAGCAGCTCTGAGGGGAGGACCGGGGAGCTGTTTTTT,CASSSEGRTGELFF
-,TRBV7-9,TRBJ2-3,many,TGTGCCCAGCCGGGGGCAACAGATACGCAGTATTTT,CAQPGATDTQYF
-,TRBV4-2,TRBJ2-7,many,TGTGCCAGCAGCCAATGGGGCCGGGGAAGGAGCTCCTACGAGCAGTACTTC,CASSQWGRGRSSYEQYF
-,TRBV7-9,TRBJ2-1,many,TGTGCCAGCAAAGGGGGGAGGAGCTCCTACAATGAGCAGTTCTTC,CASKGGRSSYNEQFF
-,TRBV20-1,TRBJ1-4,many,TGCAGTGCTAGTGGGGGGAATGAAAAACTGTTTTTT,CSASGGNEKLFF
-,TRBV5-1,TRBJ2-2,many,TGCGCCAGCAGCCCGGGACAAACGAACACCGGGGAGCTGTTTTTT,CASSPGQTNTGELFF
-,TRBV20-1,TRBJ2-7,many,TGCAGTGCTAGAGACGACAGGTATCCCTACGAGCAGTACTTC,CSARDDRYPYEQYF
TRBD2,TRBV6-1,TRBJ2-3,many,TGTGCCAGCAGTCGGGGTCTTAGCGGGAGTATGGCAGATACGCAGTATTTT,CASSRGLSGSMADTQYF
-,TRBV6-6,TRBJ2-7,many,TGTGCCAGCAGTTACGAAAGCTACGAGCAGTACTTC,CASSYESYEQYF
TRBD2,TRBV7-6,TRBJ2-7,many,TGTGCCAGCAGTCTACAGAGCGGGAGCACCCTCGAAGAGCAGTACTTC,CASSLQSGSTLEEQYF
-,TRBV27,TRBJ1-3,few,TGTGCCAGCAGTCCGCTTGGAAGGCAAGGAAACACCATATATTTT,CASSPLGRQGNTIYF
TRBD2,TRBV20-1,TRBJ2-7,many,TGCAGTGCTAGCGGTCTAGCGGGACCCTCCTACGAGCAGTACTTC,CSASGLAGPSYEQYF
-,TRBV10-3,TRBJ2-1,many,TGTGCCATCAGTGTTGGAGGATCCTACAATGAGCAGTTCTTC,CAISVGGSYNEQFF
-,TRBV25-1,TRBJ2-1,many,TGTGCCAGCAGCTACCCAGGAGGGAGGAACAATGAGCAGTTCTTC,CASSYPGGRNNEQFF
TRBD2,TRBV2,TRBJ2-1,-,TGTGCCAGCAGGTCTCCGGGACTAGGAGCCTACAATGAGCAGTTCTTT,CASRSPGLGAYNEQFF
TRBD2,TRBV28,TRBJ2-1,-,TGTGCCAGCAGTTTGACTAGCGGGACCTCCCACAATGAGCAGTTCTTC,CASSLTSGTSHNEQFF
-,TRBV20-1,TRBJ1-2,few,TGCAGTGCTAGAGAAGCCAAATCACAGGGATTGAACTATGGCTACACCTTC,CSAREAKSQGLNYGYTF
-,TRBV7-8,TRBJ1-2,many,TGTGCCAGCAGCTTAAATCCGCTGAGTAACTATGGCTACACCTTC,CASSLNPLSNYGYTF
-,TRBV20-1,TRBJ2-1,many,TGCAGTGCTAGAGTCGTCACTCTCGGCAATGAGCAGTTCTTC,CSARVVTLGNEQFF
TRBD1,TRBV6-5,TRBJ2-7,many,TGTGCCAGCTCCCGGGACAGGGGAAATGGCGAGCAGTACTTC,CASSRDRGNGEQYF
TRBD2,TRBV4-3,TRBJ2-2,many,TGCGCCAGCAGCCAGGGACTAGCGGGAGGCCGGTTCGGGGAGCTGTTTTTT,CASSQGLAGGRFGELFF
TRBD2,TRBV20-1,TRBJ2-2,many,TGCAGTGCTAAGACTAGCGGGATGGGCGGGGAGCTGTTTTTT,CSAKTSGMGGELFF
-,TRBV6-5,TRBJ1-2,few,TGTGCCAGCAGTTACTCACGGGGTAACTATGGCTACACCTTC,CASSYSRGNYGYTF
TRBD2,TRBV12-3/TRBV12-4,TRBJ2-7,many,TGTGCCAGCAGTCCCACGCCGGGACAGCAGACTAGCGGGAGGGGAGGGCAGTACTTC,CASSPTPGQQTSGRGGQYF
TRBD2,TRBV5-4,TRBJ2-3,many,TGTGCCACCAGACTAGCGGGAGGGACAGATACGCAGTATTTT,CATRLAGGTDTQYF
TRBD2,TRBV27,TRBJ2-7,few,TGTGCCAGCAGTTTAGCGGCGGGGGTCGCCTACGAGCAGTACTTC,CASSLAAGVAYEQYF
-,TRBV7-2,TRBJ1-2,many,TGTGCCAGCAGCCCACTAGGACACGTTAACGGCTATGGCTACACCTTC,CASSPLGHVNGYGYTF
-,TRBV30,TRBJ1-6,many,TGTGCCTGGAGTGTGAGAGGCCCGTGGACACCCCTCCACTTT,CAWSVRGPWTPLHF
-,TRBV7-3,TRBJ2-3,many,TGTGCCAGCAGCTTAACGTTTAACCCAGGAGATACGCAGTATTTT,CASSLTFNPGDTQYF
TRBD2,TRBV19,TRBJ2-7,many,TGTGCCAGTAGTCCGGGGGGAGTCGGCTACGAGCAGTACTTC,CASSPGGVGYEQYF
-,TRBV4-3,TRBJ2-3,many,TGCGCCAGCAGCCAAGATCCATCCACCAGCACAGATACGCAGTATTTT,CASSQDPSTSTDTQYF
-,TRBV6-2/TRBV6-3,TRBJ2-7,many,TGTGCCAGCAGTCTACCGGCTTACAGGAGCTCCTACGAGCAGTACTTC,CASSLPAYRSSYEQYF
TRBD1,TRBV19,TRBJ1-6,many,TGTGCCAGTACTTATTACAGGGGGCATTCACCCCTCCACTTT,CASTYYRGHSPLHF
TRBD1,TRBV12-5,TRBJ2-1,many,TGTGCTAGTGGACCGACAGGGTTCGGATACAATGAGCAGTTCTTC,CASGPTGFGYNEQFF
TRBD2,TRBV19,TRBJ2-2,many,TGTGCCAGTAGGTTACGGCGGGAGGGCGACACCGGGGAGCTGTTTTTT,CASRLRREGDTGELFF
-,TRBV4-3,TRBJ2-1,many,TGCGCCAGCAGCCACGAGGGTGAGCAGTTCTTC,CASSHEGEQFF
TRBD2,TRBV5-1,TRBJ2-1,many,TGCGCCAGCAGTCTAGCGGGAGAACAGAATGAGCAGTTCTTC,CASSLAGEQNEQFF
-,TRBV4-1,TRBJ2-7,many,TGCGCCAGCAGCCAACAAGGGGCCTTATACGAGCAGTACTTC,CASSQQGALYEQYF
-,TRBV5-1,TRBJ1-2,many,TGCGCCAGCAGCTTTACGGCGGGGGAGGCGGGTGGCTACACCTTC,CASSFTAGEAGGYTF
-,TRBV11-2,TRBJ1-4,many,TGTGCCAGCAGCTTAGCTGAAAAACTGTTTTTT,CASSLAEKLFF
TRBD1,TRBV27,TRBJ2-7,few,TGTGCCAGCAGTTTATCCGGACAGGGGGGTATTTACGAGCAGTACTTC,CASSLSGQGGIYEQYF
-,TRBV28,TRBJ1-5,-,TGTGCCAGCAGGTACCGACGGGGGGCCAATCAGCCCCAGCATTTT,CASRYRRGANQPQHF
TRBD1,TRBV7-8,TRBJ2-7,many,TGTGCCAGCAGCAAGCGGGACAGGGGCTACGAGCAGTACTTC,CASSKRDRGYEQYF
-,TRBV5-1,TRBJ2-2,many,TGCGCCAGCAGCCGCGACCCGAACACCGGGGAGCTGTTTTTT,CASSRDPNTGELFF
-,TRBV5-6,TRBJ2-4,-,TGTGCCAGCAGCTCCTGGGTCAGGACGGCTTCAGTAGGGGTGTACTTC,CASSSWVRTASVGVYF
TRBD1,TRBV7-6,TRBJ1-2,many,TGTGCCAGCAGCTTACCACGGACAGGGGAGGACTATGGCTACACCTTC,CASSLPRTGEDYGYTF
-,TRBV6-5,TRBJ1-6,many,TGTGCCAGCAGTTCACTCAGCAATTCACCCCTCCACTTT,CASSSLSNSPLHF
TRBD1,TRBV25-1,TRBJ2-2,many,TGTGCCAGCAGCAAGGGACAGGGGGCAAACACCGGGGAGCTGTTTTTT,CASSKGQGANTGELFF
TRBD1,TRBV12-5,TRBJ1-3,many,TGTGCTAGTGGTCCCCCCAAGGGACAGGCTGGAAACACCATATATTTT,CASGPPKGQAGNTIYF
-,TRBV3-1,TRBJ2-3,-,TGTGCCAGCAGCCAAGATGCCACAGTCCGGGGCACAGATACGCAGTATTTT,CASSQDATVRGTDTQYF
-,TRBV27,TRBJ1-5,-,TGTGCCAGCAGTCGAGGGACCCAGCCCCAGCATTTT,CASSRGTQPQHF
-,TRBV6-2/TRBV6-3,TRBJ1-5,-,TGTGCCAGCAGGGAGCATAGCAATCAGCCCCAGCATTTT,CASREHSNQPQHF
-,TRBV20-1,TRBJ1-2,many,TGCAGTGCTTCCGGGGGGCGAAACTATGGCTACACCTTC,CSASGGRNYGYTF
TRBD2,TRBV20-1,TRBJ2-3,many,TGCAGTGCTAGCGGACTAGCGGGATTAGCAGATACGCAGTATTTT,CSASGLAGLADTQYF
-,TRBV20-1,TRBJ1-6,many,TGCAGTGCTTCCGATGGTTCACCCCTCCACTTT,CSASDGSPLHF
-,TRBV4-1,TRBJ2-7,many,TGCGCCAGCAGCCAGCAAAGTACGTCCCTGAACTACGAGCAGTACTTC,CASSQQSTSLNYEQYF
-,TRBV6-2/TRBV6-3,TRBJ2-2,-,TGTGCCAGCAGGGGGCTTGGGGGAGGAAACACCGGGGAGCTGTTTTTT,CASRGLGGGNTGELFF
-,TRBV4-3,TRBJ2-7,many,TGCGCCAGCAGCCAAGATCGCGGCTCCTACGAGCAGTACTTC,CASSQDRGSYEQYF
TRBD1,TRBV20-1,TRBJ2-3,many,TGCAGTGCTTTGGACAGGGGTTTTGATACGCAGTATTTT,CSALDRGFDTQYF
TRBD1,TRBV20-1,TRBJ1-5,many,TGCAGTGCCGGGAGGACAGGGGGTCAGCCCCAGCATTTT,CSAGRTGGQPQHF